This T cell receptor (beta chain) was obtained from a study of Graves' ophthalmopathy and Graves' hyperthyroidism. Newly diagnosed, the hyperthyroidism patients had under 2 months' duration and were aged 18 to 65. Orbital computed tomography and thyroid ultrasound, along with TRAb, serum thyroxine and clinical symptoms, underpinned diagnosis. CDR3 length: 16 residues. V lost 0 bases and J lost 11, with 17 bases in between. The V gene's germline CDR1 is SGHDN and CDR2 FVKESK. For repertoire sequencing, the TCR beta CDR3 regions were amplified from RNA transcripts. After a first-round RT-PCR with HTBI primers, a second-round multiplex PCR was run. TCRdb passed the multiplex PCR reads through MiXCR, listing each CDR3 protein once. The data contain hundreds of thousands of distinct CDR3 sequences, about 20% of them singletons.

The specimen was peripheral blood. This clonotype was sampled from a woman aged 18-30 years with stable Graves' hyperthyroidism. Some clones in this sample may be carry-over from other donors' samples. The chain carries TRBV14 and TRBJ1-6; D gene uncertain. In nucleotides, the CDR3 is TGTGCCAGCAGCCAAGATCAGCGTTTGTGGAGCGCACCCCTCCACTTT. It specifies CASSQDQRLWSAPLHF.